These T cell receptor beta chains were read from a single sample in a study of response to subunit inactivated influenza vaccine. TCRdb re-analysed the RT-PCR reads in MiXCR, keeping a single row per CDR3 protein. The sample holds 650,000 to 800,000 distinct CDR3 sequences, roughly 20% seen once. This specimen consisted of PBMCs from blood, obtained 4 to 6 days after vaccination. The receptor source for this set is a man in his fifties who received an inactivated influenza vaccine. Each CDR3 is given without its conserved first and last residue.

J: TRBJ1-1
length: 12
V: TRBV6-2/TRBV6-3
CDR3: ASRYGSRNTEAF

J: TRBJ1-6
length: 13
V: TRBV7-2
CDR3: ASSKGQGNNSPLH

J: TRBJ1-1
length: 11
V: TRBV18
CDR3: ASSLRTEAKAF

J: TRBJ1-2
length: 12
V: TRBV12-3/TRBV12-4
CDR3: ASRWTGGGYGYT

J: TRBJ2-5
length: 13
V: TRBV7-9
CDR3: ASSQDRGGQETQY

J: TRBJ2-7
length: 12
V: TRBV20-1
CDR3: SARSNSGRYEQY

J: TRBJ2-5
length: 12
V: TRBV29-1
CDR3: SASLGTGRETQY

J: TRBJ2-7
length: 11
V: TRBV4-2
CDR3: ASSHMTSDEQY

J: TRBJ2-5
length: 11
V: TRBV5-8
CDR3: ASSLHMWETQY

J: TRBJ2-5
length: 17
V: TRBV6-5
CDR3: ASSLTRLAGANAQETQY

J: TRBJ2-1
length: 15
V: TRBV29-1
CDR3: SVESPTSRSSYNEQF

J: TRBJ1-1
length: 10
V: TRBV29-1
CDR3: SVGRGQAEAF

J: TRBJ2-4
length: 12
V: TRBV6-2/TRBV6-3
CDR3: ASSYEGGVNIQY

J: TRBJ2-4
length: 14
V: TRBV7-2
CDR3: ASSFTSGRAENIQY

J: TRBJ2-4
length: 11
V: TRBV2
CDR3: ASSEGSKNIQY

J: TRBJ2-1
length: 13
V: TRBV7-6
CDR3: ASSSQRQGDIEQF

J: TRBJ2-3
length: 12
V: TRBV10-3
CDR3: AISVVGGEDTQY

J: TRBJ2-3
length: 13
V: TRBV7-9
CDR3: ASSSRRLNTDTQY